What follows describes a single T cell receptor beta chain. The sample originates from a study of blood T cell repertoires in COVID-19. The method was immunoSEQ multiplex PCR; TCRdb's version includes in-frame clones alone and lacks a portion of them. Counted here are approximately 350,000 clones, roughly 90% occurring once; the ten biggest clones make up around 3%. Sequencing used peripheral blood. This sequence was found in a woman in her twenties or thirties with COVID-19, enrolled during active disease.

In DNA, the CDR3 is TGCGCCAGCAGCCAAGTCCTTGTGGAGACCCAGTACTTC. This codes for CASSQVLVETQYF. The V call is TRBV4-1, the J call TRBJ2-5; the D is unclear. Trimming took off 1 base at V and 5 bases at J, with 8 bases between the two ends. The CDR3 is 13 residues long. The germline gives CDR1 MGHRA, CDR2 YSYEKL.